This TCR beta chain originates from a study of siplizumab effects on memory and regulatory T cells. Study results and limitations: Naive T cells were seen as more diverse than memory cells and as major alloresponse contributors. Significant reduction of alloreactive sequences traceable to unstimulated CD4+ memory cells was observed with siplizumab. The authors could not assign a naive or memory phenotype to roughly 75-96% of proliferating CD4+ or CD8+ clones. It was never confirmed that proliferating Tregs from siplizumab cultures were suppressive.

There are a few counts of this clone. The antigen is undetermined. This table comes from immunoSEQ multiplex PCR, and its TCRdb copy is limited to in-frame clones, with some not included. Of roughly 110,000 clones listed, 90% to 95% are singletons. V dropped 4 bases and J dropped 3 bases, with 7 bases sitting between them. The CDR3 has 11 residues. Looked up from germline, CDR1 is DFQATT and CDR2 is SNEGSKA (reference sequence). The source material was non-Treg CD4+ T cells sorted from blood. The source of this sequence is a human donor in good health. This chain links TRBV20-1 with TRBJ2-7; D call uncertain. The CDR3 DNA reads TGCAGTGCTATAACGTACTACGAGCAGTACTTC. Amino acid sequence: CSAITYYEQYF.